Sequencing of this TCR beta chain was carried out in a study of blood T cell repertoires in COVID-19. As for the study in general: PBMCs, B-cell-depleted T cells, or T cells provided the cDNA or gDNA that made up the material.

Assay used: immunoSEQ multiplex PCR; TCRdb lists only in-frame clones, some missing. The sample contains roughly 48,000 clones, about 92% of which appear only once. Germline CDR1 is LNHDA and CDR2 is SQIVND (reference sequence). This CDR3 region has 13 residues. V was shortened by 3 bases and J by 1 base, with 6 bases between the two germline ends. The sample taken for sequencing was peripheral blood. This TCR was recovered from a woman of 80 years or more with acute or convalescent COVID-19. V usage is TRBV19 and J usage is TRBJ1-1; D is unclear. The DNA of the CDR3 is TGTGCCAGTAGTATCCTCTGGAACACTGAAGCTTTCTTT. Translated, it gives CASSILWNTEAFF. Full variable domain (missing parts from reference TRBV19 and TRBJ1-1): DGGITQSPKYLFRKEGQNVTLSCEQNLNHDAMYWYRQDPGQGLRLIYYSQIVNDFQKGDIAEGYSVSREKKESFPLTVTSAQKNPTAFYLCASSILWNTEAFFGQGTRLTVV.